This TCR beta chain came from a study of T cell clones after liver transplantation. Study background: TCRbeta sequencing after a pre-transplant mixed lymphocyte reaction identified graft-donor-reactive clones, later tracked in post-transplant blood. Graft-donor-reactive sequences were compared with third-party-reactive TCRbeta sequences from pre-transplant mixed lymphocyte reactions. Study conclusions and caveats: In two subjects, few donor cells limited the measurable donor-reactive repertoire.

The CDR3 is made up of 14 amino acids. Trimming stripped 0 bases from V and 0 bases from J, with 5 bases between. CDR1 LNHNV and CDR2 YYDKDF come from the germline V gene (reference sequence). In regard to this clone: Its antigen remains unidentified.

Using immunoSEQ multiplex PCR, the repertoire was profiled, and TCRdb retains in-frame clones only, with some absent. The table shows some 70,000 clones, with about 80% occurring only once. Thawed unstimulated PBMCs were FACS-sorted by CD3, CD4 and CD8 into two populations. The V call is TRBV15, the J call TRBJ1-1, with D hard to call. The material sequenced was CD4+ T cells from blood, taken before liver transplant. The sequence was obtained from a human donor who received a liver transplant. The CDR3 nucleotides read TGTGCCACCAGCAGAGATGGTATGAACACTGAAGCTTTCTTT. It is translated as CATSRDGMNTEAFF.